This T cell receptor beta chain was captured in a study of PD-L1 blockade in urothelial cancer. Study in general: In about 2014 therapy began: atezolizumab 1,200 mg intravenously every 3 weeks.

This sample's time point: pretreatment peripheral blood. This CDR3 spans 13 amino acids. Germline V gives CDR1 GTSNPN, CDR2 SVGIG (reference sequence). Trimming shortened V by 0 bases and J by 4 bases, and 9 bases separated the two germline ends. Only in-frame clones appear in the TCRdb table, and some are missing; sequencing was by immunoSEQ multiplex PCR. This table holds under 95,000 clones, about 83% found once. The clonotype originates from a woman between 65 and 79 years old with urothelial cancer. The sequencing used PBMCs, collected around atezolizumab (anti-PD-L1) treatment. V is TRBV30 and J is TRBJ1-2; weak D call: TRBD1 (6 bases). The CDR3 DNA reads TGTGCCTGGAGTGTCGGACAGCCCTATGGCTACACCTTC. Residues: CAWSVGQPYGYTF.